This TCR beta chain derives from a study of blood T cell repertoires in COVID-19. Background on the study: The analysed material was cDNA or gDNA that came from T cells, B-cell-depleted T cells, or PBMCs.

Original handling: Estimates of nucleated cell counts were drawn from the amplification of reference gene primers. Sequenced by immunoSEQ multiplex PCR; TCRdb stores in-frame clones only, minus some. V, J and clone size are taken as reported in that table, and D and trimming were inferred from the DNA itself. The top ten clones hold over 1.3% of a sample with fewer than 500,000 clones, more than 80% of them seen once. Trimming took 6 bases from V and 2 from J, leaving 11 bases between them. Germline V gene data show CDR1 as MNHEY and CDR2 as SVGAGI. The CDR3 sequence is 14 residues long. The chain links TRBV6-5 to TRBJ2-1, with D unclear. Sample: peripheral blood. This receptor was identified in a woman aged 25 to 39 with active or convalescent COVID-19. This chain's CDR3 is CASRASLAYNEQFF. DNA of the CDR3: TGTGCCAGCAGGGCCTCTCTTGCCTACAATGAGCAGTTCTTC.